Below, one T cell receptor beta chain is given with its context. The junction and the germline gene differ at one end; a read error may be behind it. The germline gives CDR1 SGHNT, CDR2 YENEEA. The CDR3 has 13 amino acids. These data originate in a study of tumor-infiltrating lymphocytes in primary liver carcinoma. Study-wide context: Each participant had primary liver carcinoma, and surgical resection was the treatment.

Both blood RNA, taken from unsorted whole blood, and germline DNA were extracted. Constant-region priming of roughly 500 ng total RNA yielded TCR beta cDNA. Slightly modified ARM-PCR with three nested multiplex PCR rounds yielded TCR beta libraries. In the first two PCR rounds, TRBV1-TRBV30 forward primers were paired with a C-beta reverse primer, and each round lasted around 10 cycles. TCRdb recomputed calls from the multiplex PCR reads with MiXCR, one row per CDR3 protein. This table has 200,000 or so distinct CDR3 sequences, approximately 65% appearing once. This TCR was sampled from a woman aged 55-69 years with primary liver carcinoma and hepatitis B virus infection. This chain links TRBV11-3 with TRBJ2-2; D is unclear. The sequencing sample was made of peripheral blood. The CDR3 protein is CAGSSGPKGELFF. The CDR3 region has the DNA TGTGCCGGCAGCTCCGGGCCTAAGGGGGAGCTGTTTTTT. The full variable domain, rest sourced from reference TRBV11-3 and TRBJ2-2, is EAGVVQSPRYKIIEKKQPVAFWCNPISGHNTLYWYLQNLGQGPELLIRYENEEAVDDSQLPKDRFSAERLKGVDSTLKIQPAELGDSAVYLCAGSSGPKGELFFGEGSRLTVL.